These T cell receptor beta chains were read from a single sample in a study of blood T cell repertoires in COVID-19. Clones were sequenced by immunoSEQ multiplex PCR, and TCRdb holds only the in-frame ones, with some missing. The table shows around 93,000 clones, with more than 75% occurring only once. Sample: peripheral blood. These receptors originate from a human donor in a cohort sampled during active COVID-19. Both conserved end residues are part of each CDR3. Fields, in order: D gene, J gene, V gene, clone size, CDR3 protein, CDR3 DNA. A D gene is named only where the DNA matches it firmly. Some rows have no size entry. The others give once, few or many, or a class for an expanded clone.

>TRBD1|TRBJ1-1|TRBV6-1|-
CASSEPGQGSAFF
TGTGCCAGCAGTGAACCGGGACAGGGGTCGGCTTTCTTT
>-|TRBJ1-6|TRBV5-1|-
CASSLAPGENSPLHF
TGCGCCAGCAGCTTGGCCCCAGGGGAGAATTCACCCCTCCACTTT
>TRBD1|TRBJ1-5|TRBV27|-
CASSLWGQGAGNQPQHF
TGTGCCAGCAGTTTATGGGGACAGGGGGCGGGCAATCAGCCCCAGCATTTT
>TRBD1|TRBJ1-5|TRBV6-5|-
CASSYGQGGDQPQHF
TGTGCCAGCAGTTACGGACAGGGAGGTGATCAGCCCCAGCATTTT
>-|TRBJ2-1|TRBV29-1|few
CSGRSIYNEQFF
TGCAGCGGGAGGTCTATCTACAATGAGCAGTTCTTC
>-|TRBJ1-4|TRBV19|-
CASTGQIRSANEKLFF
TGTGCCAGTACAGGACAGATTCGGTCAGCTAATGAAAAACTGTTTTTT
>TRBD1|TRBJ1-1|TRBV14|-
CASRGQGMNTEAFF
TGTGCCAGCAGGGGACAGGGGATGAACACTGAAGCTTTCTTT
>TRBD1|TRBJ1-2|TRBV15|-
CATSRAGTGGYGYTF
TGTGCCACCAGCAGAGCCGGGACAGGGGGCTATGGCTACACCTTC
>-|TRBJ2-5|TRBV15|-
CATSRSQETQYF
TGTGCCACCAGCAGATCACAAGAGACCCAGTACTTC
>TRBD1|TRBJ1-2|TRBV19|once
CASSMMGQGLYGYTF
TGTGCCAGTAGTATGATGGGACAGGGGCTCTATGGCTACACCTTC
>-|TRBJ2-7|TRBV4-1|-
CASSLGGASILYEQYF
TGCGCCAGCAGCCTGGGGGGGGCAAGTATTCTCTACGAGCAGTACTTC
>-|TRBJ2-3|TRBV7-2|-
CASSLAGGPNTQYF
TGTGCCAGCAGCTTAGCGGGGGGTCCCAATACGCAGTATTTT
>TRBD1|TRBJ2-7|TRBV4-1|-
CASSRGTGSDEQYF
TGCGCCAGCAGCCGAGGGACAGGGAGCGACGAGCAGTACTTC
>-|TRBJ2-5|TRBV20-1|-
CSARTSETQYF
TGCAGTGCTCGGACTTCGGAGACCCAGTACTTC
>TRBD1|TRBJ1-2|TRBV11-2|-
CASSSWDSENYGYTF
TGTGCCAGCAGCTCTTGGGACAGCGAAAACTATGGCTACACCTTC
>-|TRBJ2-7|TRBV19|-
CASNPKGHLYEQYF
TGTGCCAGTAATCCGAAGGGACATCTATACGAGCAGTACTTC
>TRBD1|TRBJ2-5|TRBV15|-
CATSREPGGQETQYF
TGTGCCACCAGCAGGGAGCCAGGGGGTCAAGAGACCCAGTACTTC
>-|TRBJ2-2|TRBV5-1|-
CASSLGAQGTGELFF
TGCGCCAGCAGCTTGGGGGCCCAGGGGACCGGGGAGCTGTTTTTT
>TRBD2|TRBJ2-2|TRBV9|-
CASSVAGGGVTGELFF
TGTGCCAGCAGCGTAGCCGGGGGGGGCGTCACCGGGGAGCTGTTTTTT
>-|TRBJ1-5|TRBV18|-
CASSPEEAGRGQPQHF
TGTGCCAGCTCACCAGAGGAGGCAGGGAGGGGTCAGCCCCAGCATTTT
>-|TRBJ1-2|TRBV4-3|once
CASSQAASYGYTF
TGCGCCAGCAGCCAAGCTGCCAGCTATGGCTACACCTTC
>TRBD2|TRBJ2-4|TRBV4-2|-
CASSHLGSGLAKNIQYF
TGTGCCAGCAGCCATCTTGGTAGCGGGCTAGCCAAAAACATTCAGTACTTC
>-|TRBJ2-6|TRBV6-5|-
CASREVPGANVLTF
TGTGCCAGCAGGGAGGTCCCTGGGGCCAACGTCCTGACTTTC
>-|TRBJ1-2|TRBV12-3/TRBV12-4|-
CASSETVSYGYTF
TGTGCCAGCTCGGAGACAGTAAGCTATGGCTACACCTTC
>TRBD1|TRBJ2-7|TRBV3-1/TRBV3-2|-
CASSLGQGAGEQYF
TGTGCCAGCAGCCTGGGACAGGGGGCGGGTGAGCAGTACTTC
>TRBD1|TRBJ1-1|TRBV6-5|-
CASRGQGGIEAFF
TGTGCCAGCAGGGGACAGGGGGGGATTGAAGCTTTCTTT
>-|TRBJ1-2|TRBV15|once
CATSRPGGPYGYTF
TGTGCCACCAGCAGACCCGGAGGGCCCTATGGCTACACCTTC
>TRBD2|TRBJ2-5|TRBV11-2|-
CASSLQSSGRETQYF
TGTGCCAGCAGCTTACAGTCTAGCGGGAGGGAGACCCAGTACTTC
>-|TRBJ2-5|TRBV6-5|once
CASSQGIQETQYF
TGTGCCAGCTCCCAGGGGATCCAAGAGACCCAGTACTTC
>-|TRBJ2-1|TRBV5-1|once
CASSLVGGARDEQFF
TGCGCCAGCAGCTTGGTCGGTGGAGCTAGAGATGAGCAGTTCTTC
>-|TRBJ2-7|TRBV28|-
CASSFPFRVGHETVEQYF
TGTGCCAGCAGTTTTCCCTTCAGGGTAGGACACGAAACCGTCGAGCAGTACTTC